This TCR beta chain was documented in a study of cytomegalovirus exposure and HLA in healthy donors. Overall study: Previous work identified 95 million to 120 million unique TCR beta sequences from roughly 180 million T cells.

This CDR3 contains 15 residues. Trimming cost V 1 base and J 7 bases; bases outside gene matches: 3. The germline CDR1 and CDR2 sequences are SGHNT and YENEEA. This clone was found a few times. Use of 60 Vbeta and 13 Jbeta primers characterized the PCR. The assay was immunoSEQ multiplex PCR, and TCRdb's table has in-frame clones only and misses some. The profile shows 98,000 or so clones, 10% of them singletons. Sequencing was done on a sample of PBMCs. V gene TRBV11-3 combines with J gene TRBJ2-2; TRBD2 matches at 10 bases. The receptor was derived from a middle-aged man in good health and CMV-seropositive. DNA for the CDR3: TGTGCCAGCAGCTTAGCCCTAGCGGGAGACGGGGAGCTGTTTTTT. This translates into CASSLALAGDGELFF. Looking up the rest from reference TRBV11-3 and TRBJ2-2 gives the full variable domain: EAGVVQSPRYKIIEKKQPVAFWCNPISGHNTLYWYLQNLGQGPELLIRYENEEAVDDSQLPKDRFSAERLKGVDSTLKIQPAELGDSAVYLCASSLALAGDGELFFGEGSRLTVL.